The clone carrying this T cell receptor beta chain was counted at least ten times. What it binds is not known. The TCR cDNA carried a universal primer site and UMIs from 5'RACE template switching. TCRdb called the 5' RACE reads again in MiXCR, with one record for every CDR3 protein. The table records 50,000 to 75,000 distinct CDR3 sequences, 7.1% of them present only once. The data stem from a study of T cells after yellow fever vaccination. Overall study context: The authors prepared low-cell-number fractions using SMART-Seq v4 Ultra Low Input.

Points from the study as a whole: Booster sampling recovered most clones from primary vaccination (96% CD4, roughly 90% CD8). When the response was secondary, it was weaker but reached its peak faster, day 5 versus 15.

Trimming left V 0 bases short and J 4 bases short, with 13 bases between. Germline V CDR1 and CDR2: SGHDT, YYEEEE. The CDR3 has 15 amino acids. This chain connects TRBV5-6 to TRBJ2-5, with D maybe TRBD2 (6 bases). The source material was CD8+ T cells sorted from PBMCs, sampled on the day of the first yellow fever vaccination. The receptor was derived from a man younger than 35 who received the YFV17D yellow fever vaccine. CDR3 protein: CASSLGLWRGETQYF. The CDR3 coding sequence is TGTGCCAGCAGCTTGGGGCTTTGGAGGGGAGAGACCCAGTACTTC.